This is a list of T cell receptor beta chains from one sample in a study of cytomegalovirus exposure and HLA in healthy donors. Sequenced by immunoSEQ multiplex PCR; TCRdb stores in-frame clones only, minus some. The repertoire has fewer than 400,000 clones, more than 80% of them found once; the top ten carry around 0.8%. Source material: PBMCs. The source is a woman aged 18-35 years in good health and CMV-seronegative. Both conserved end residues are part of each CDR3. D genes are given only for firm matches.

v_gene	j_gene	d_gene	CDR3nt	CDR3aa
TRBV29-1	TRBJ1-2	TRBD1	TGCAGCGCCCCGGGACAGGAGTTATGCTACACCTTC	CSAPGQELCYTF
TRBV9	TRBJ2-1	TRBD2	TGTGCCAGCAGCGAGGGGACTAGGGAGCGAGGGAATGAGCAGTTCTTC	CASSEGTRERGNEQFF
TRBV9	TRBJ2-1	TRBD1	TGTGCCAGCGGTAGGGACAGGGGAGACTATGAGCAGTTCTTC	CASGRDRGDYEQFF
TRBV7-6	TRBJ1-1	TRBD1	TGTGCCAGCAGCTTAGCCGGACAGGGGACTGAAGCTTTCTTT	CASSLAGQGTEAFF
TRBV6-5	TRBJ2-1	-	TGTGCCAGCCACCCCCTATACGACAATGAGCAGTTCTTC	CASHPLYDNEQFF
TRBV19	TRBJ1-1	-	TGTGCCAGTAGTGTACTAGGAGTCACTGAAGCTTTCTTT	CASSVLGVTEAFF
TRBV27	TRBJ2-1	-	TGTGCCAGCAGTCAAGGCCCCGGGGACTCCTACAATGAGCAGTTCTTC	CASSQGPGDSYNEQFF
TRBV5-6	TRBJ1-5	-	TGTGCCAGCAGCTTGATGCGGGACAATCAGCCCCAGCATTTT	CASSLMRDNQPQHF
TRBV9	TRBJ1-4	-	TGTGCCAGCAGCGTAGATCAGGGTCTCACTGAAAAACTGTTTTTT	CASSVDQGLTEKLFF
TRBV29-1	TRBJ2-1	TRBD1	TGCAGCGTTTTACAGGGGGCTAGAGAGTTCTTC	CSVLQGAREFF